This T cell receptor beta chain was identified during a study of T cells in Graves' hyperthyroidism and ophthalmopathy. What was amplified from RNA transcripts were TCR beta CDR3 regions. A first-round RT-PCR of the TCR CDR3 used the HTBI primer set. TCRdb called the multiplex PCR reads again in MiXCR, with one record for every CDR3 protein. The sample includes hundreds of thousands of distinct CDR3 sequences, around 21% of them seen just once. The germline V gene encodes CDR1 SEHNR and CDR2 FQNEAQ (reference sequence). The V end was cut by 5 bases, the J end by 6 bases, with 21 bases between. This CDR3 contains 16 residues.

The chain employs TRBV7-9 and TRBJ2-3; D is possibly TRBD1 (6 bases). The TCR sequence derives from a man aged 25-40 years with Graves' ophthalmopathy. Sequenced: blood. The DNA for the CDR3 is TGTGCCAGCAGCCCCAGATGGGGGCGGTCCACGGATACGCAGTATTTT. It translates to CASSPRWGRSTDTQYF.